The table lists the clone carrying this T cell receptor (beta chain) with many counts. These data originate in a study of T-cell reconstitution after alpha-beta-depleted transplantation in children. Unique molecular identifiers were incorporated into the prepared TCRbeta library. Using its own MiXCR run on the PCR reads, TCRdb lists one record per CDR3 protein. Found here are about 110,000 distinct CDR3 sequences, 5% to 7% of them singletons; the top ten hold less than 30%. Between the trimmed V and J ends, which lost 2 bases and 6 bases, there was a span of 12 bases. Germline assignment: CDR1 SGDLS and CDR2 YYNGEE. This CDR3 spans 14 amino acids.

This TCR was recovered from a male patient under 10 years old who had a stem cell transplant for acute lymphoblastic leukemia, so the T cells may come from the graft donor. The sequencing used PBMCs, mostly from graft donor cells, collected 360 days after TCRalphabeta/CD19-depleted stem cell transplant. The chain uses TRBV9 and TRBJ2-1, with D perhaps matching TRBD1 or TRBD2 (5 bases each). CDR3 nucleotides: TGTGCCAGCAGCGTCCCGGGACGCCGCAATGAGCAGTTCTTC. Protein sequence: CASSVPGRRNEQFF.